These 23 T cell receptor beta chains were sequenced from one sample in a study of cytomegalovirus exposure and HLA in healthy donors. With 60 Vbeta and 13 Jbeta primers, the PCR was carried out. This table comes from immunoSEQ multiplex PCR, and its TCRdb copy is limited to in-frame clones, with some not included. The profile shows approximately 150,000 clones, about 77% of them singletons. The sample taken for sequencing was PBMCs. The receptors were sampled from a man between 18 and 29 years old in good health and CMV-seropositive.

The chain couples TRBV27 to TRBJ2-2; possibly TRBD1 for D (6 bases). Trimming shortened V by 5 bases and J by 7 bases, and 20 bases separated the two germline ends. Germline-derived CDR1 and CDR2 are MNHEY and SMNVEV (reference sequence). This CDR3 comprises 16 residues. CDR3 amino acids: CASSGGSLNSGGELFF. CDR3 coding DNA: TGTGCCAGCAGTGGGGGCAGCCTAAACTCGGGCGGGGAGCTGTTTTTT.

The chain has TRBV4-1 and TRBJ1-4, with D hard to call. V lost 4 bases and J 5 bases, leaving 14 bases between the germline ends. The germline V gene has CDR1 MGHRA and CDR2 YSYEKL. CDR3 length equals 15 residues. DNA for the CDR3: TGCGCCAGCAGCCCTGCCCCCGTCCAGAATGAAAAACTGTTTTTT. Translated, it gives CASSPAPVQNEKLFF.

A few counts support this clone. V gene TRBV4-1 combines with J gene TRBJ1-5, with 8 bases fitting TRBD1. Looked up from germline, CDR1 is MGHRA and CDR2 is YSYEKL. This CDR3 region has 15 residues. V trimming: 0 bases; J trimming: 6 bases; junction bases outside the gene matches: 4. The CDR3 region has the DNA TGCGCCAGCAGCCAAGACCAGGGGGCGCGTCAGCCCCAGCATTTT. Translated: CASSQDQGARQPQHF.

The V and J genes are TRBV4-2 and TRBJ2-5, with TRBD2 matching over 14 bases. The length of the CDR3 is 17 residues. J was trimmed by 4 bases and V by 1 base; bases with no gene match: 5. Germline V gene sequence: CDR1 LGHNA, CDR2 YNFKEQ. CDR3 DNA: TGTGCCAGCAGCCAAGCAGGTGGACTAGCGGGAGGAGAGACCCAGTACTTC. This codes for CASSQAGGLAGGETQYF.

A single count supports this clone. The chain links TRBV5-6 to TRBJ1-1, with D maybe TRBD1 (6 bases). This CDR3 has 14 amino acids. Per germline, CDR1 SGHDT and CDR2 YYEEEE. Trimming took 4 bases from V and 5 from J, leaving 15 bases between them. CDR3: CASSRAGAGTEAFF. The CDR3 region has the DNA TGTGCCAGCAGCCGCGCAGGGGCCGGGACTGAAGCTTTCTTT.

This chain connects TRBV4-3 to TRBJ2-7, with 8 bases fitting TRBD1. CDR1 is LGHNA and CDR2 is YSLEER in the germline V gene. The CDR3 runs 16 residues. V was clipped by 4 bases and J by 3 bases; unmatched bases: 11. The CDR3 DNA sequence: TGCGCCAGCAGCCTGGGGGGACAGGTCGACCTCTACGAGCAGTACTTC. Translated: CASSLGGQVDLYEQYF.

The chain joins TRBV28 to TRBJ2-7; 8 nucleotides line up with TRBD2. The germline V gene encodes CDR1 MDHEN and CDR2 SYDVKM. J gave up 4 bases and V 5 bases, and 7 bases lay outside the gene matches. There are 14 residues in the CDR3. The CDR3 bases are TGTGCCAGCAGTCGCCTTGCGGGAGGTTACGAGCAGTACTTC. Protein sequence: CASSRLAGGYEQYF.

The chain couples TRBV11-2 to TRBJ1-1, with TRBD1 identical over 10 bases. Trimming at V came to 5 bases and at J to 4 bases, leaving 10 bases not matched to a gene. Germline loops: CDR1 SGHAT, CDR2 FQNNGV. The CDR3 spans 16 residues. The CDR3 reads CASSPTSRTGGTEAFF. DNA of the CDR3: TGTGCCAGCAGCCCCACCTCACGGACAGGGGGCACTGAAGCTTTCTTT.

The chain recombines TRBV6-1 with TRBJ2-1, with D tentatively TRBD2 (7 bases). The CDR3 length is 15 residues. The germline CDR1 and CDR2 sequences are MNHNS and SASEGT. V was pared by 0 bases and J by 10 bases, with 16 bases between. The CDR3 region is CASSEAGGGAREQFF. CDR3 DNA: TGTGCCAGCAGTGAAGCGGGTGGGGGGGCCCGGGAGCAGTTCTTC.

The rearrangement uses TRBV7-2 and TRBJ2-1; 7 bases are shared with TRBD2. Germline assignment: CDR1 SGHTA and CDR2 FQGNSA. CDR3 length equals 15 residues. Losses at the gene ends were 4 bases for V and 8 bases for J; bases not matched to a gene: 11. Written as DNA, the CDR3 is TGTGCCAGCAGCTCTAGTGGGGGGGGGTCGTATGAGCAGTTCTTC. Its translation: CASSSSGGGSYEQFF.

The chain carries TRBV7-9 and TRBJ1-1, with no clear D. V lost 2 bases and J lost 4, with 8 bases in between. The CDR3 loop spans 13 amino acids. The germline gives CDR1 SEHNR, CDR2 FQNEAQ (reference sequence). CDR3 amino acids: CASSLSSSTEAFF. CDR3 nucleotides: TGTGCCAGCAGCTTAAGCTCGAGCACTGAAGCTTTCTTT. The full variable domain, completed using reference TRBV7-9 and TRBJ1-1, is DTGVSQNPRHKITKRGQNVTFRCDPISEHNRLYWYRQTLGQGPEFLTYFQNEAQLEKSRLLSDRFSAERPKGSFSTLEIQRTEQGDSAMYLCASSLSSSTEAFFGQGTRLTVV.

The genes are TRBV5-1 and TRBJ2-1, with 7 bases aligning to TRBD2. CDR3 length: 15 residues. Germline trimming cut 4 bases from V and 2 bases from J; bases unmatched to any gene: 6. From germline, CDR1 is SGHRS and CDR2 YFSETQ. DNA of the CDR3: TGCGCCAGCAGCGGTGGGGGGGGTACCTACAATGAGCAGTTCTTC. Encoded protein: CASSGGGGTYNEQFF. Supplemented by reference TRBV5-1 and TRBJ2-1, the full variable domain reads KAGVTQTPRYLIKTRGQQVTLSCSPISGHRSVSWYQQTPGQGLQFLFEYFSETQRNKGNFPGRFSGRQFSNSRSEMNVSTLELGDSALYLCASSGGGGTYNEQFFGPGTRLTVL.

The chain couples TRBV27 to TRBJ2-7; D might be TRBD1 (5 bases). Germline CDR1 and CDR2: MNHEY and SMNVEV (reference sequence). V lost 2 bases and J 7 bases, leaving 15 bases between the germline ends. This CDR3 contains 14 residues. CDR3 coding DNA: TGTGCCAGCAGTTTAGAGGCCAGGGTGTCGGAGCAGTACTTC. The encoded protein is CASSLEARVSEQYF.

This clone was detected a few times. This chain links TRBV11-2 with TRBJ1-5; D may be TRBD1 (5 bases). The CDR3 sequence is 13 residues long. Per the germline V gene, CDR1 is SGHAT and CDR2 is FQNNGV. The V end lost 4 bases, the J end lost 6 bases, and 10 bases lay between the germline ends. The CDR3 sequence: CASSSDIPQPQHF. As DNA, the CDR3 is TGTGCCAGCAGCTCGGACATCCCTCAGCCCCAGCATTTT.

The V and J genes are TRBV19 and TRBJ2-5; tentatively, D is TRBD2 (5 bases). V was clipped by 0 bases and J by 3 bases, with 11 bases between them. CDR1 and CDR2 (germline): LNHDA, SQIVND (reference sequence). This CDR3 is built from 15 residues. The CDR3 loop reads CASSIDRFGKETQYF. The DNA of the CDR3 is TGTGCCAGTAGTATAGATAGGTTCGGGAAAGAGACCCAGTACTTC.

CDR3 DNA sequence: TGTGCCAGCAGTCACGACAGCTACGAGCAGTACTTC. Encoded protein: CASSHDSYEQYF. This sequence joins TRBV27 and TRBJ2-7; perhaps TRBD1 as D (5 bases). The V and J ends lost 5 bases and 3 bases respectively, with 8 bases between them. Per germline, CDR1 MNHEY and CDR2 SMNVEV (reference sequence). The CDR3 length is 12 residues.

The rearrangement links TRBV2 to TRBJ2-1; 9 bases map to TRBD2. The germline V gene has CDR1 SNHLY and CDR2 FYNNEI. The CDR3 sequence is 15 residues long. The J segment lost 5 bases and the V segment lost 10 bases, leaving 12 bases of the junction unmatched. The CDR3 coding sequence is TGTGCCACAAAGGGCGGGGGGGCCTTAAACAATGAGCAGTTCTTC. It yields the protein CATKGGGALNNEQFF. Filled out from reference TRBV2 and TRBJ2-1, the complete variable domain reads EPEVTQTPSHQVTQMGQEVILRCVPISNHLYFYWYRQILGQKVEFLVSFYNNEISEKSEIFDDQFSVERPDGSNFTLKIRSTKLEDSAMYFCATKGGGALNNEQFFGPGTRLTVL.

The chain carries TRBV5-5 and TRBJ2-3; tentatively, D is TRBD2 (5 bases). Germline CDR1 reads SGHKS; CDR2 reads YYEKEE (reference sequence). V was cut by 1 base and J by 1 base, with 7 bases left in between. The CDR3 runs 14 residues. CDR3 sequence reads: CASSLIGGTDTQYF. CDR3 sequence (DNA): TGTGCCAGCAGCTTGATCGGGGGCACAGATACGCAGTATTTT. The full variable domain, in which reference TRBV5-5 and TRBJ2-3 provide the parts outside the CDR3, is DAGVTQSPTHLIKTRGQQVTLRCSPISGHKSVSWYQQVLGQGPQFIFQYYEKEERGRGNFPDRFSARQFPNYSSELNVNALLLGDSALYLCASSLIGGTDTQYFGPGTRLTVL.

In this sample, this clone turned up once. V gene TRBV5-6 combines with J gene TRBJ1-3; D might be TRBD1 (6 bases). V lost 2 bases, J lost 4 bases, and 13 bases lay in between. Per the germline V gene, CDR1 is SGHDT and CDR2 is YYEEEE. The CDR3 has 15 amino acids. This chain's CDR3 is CASSFSTGSGNTIYF. The CDR3 region has the DNA TGTGCCAGCAGCTTTTCAACAGGGAGCGGAAACACCATATATTTT.

The genes are TRBV6-1 and TRBJ2-3; the D gene is possibly TRBD2 (7 bases). CDR1 is MNHNS, CDR2 SASEGT, per germline. The CDR3 sequence is 15 residues long. The V gene lost 4 bases and the J gene lost 4 bases, with 15 bases spanning the gap. The CDR3 bases are TGTGCCAGCAGTGGAGTGGGGGGGCGGGCAGATACGCAGTATTTT. Translating gives CASSGVGGRADTQYF.

The chain carries TRBV6-1 and TRBJ2-5, with D perhaps TRBD1 (6 bases). Germline V gene lookup returns CDR1 MNHNS and CDR2 SASEGT. The CDR3 is 14 residues long. V was shortened by 7 bases and J by 0 bases, with 12 bases between the two germline ends. CDR3 residues: CASTPRGYQETQYF. The DNA of the CDR3 is TGTGCCAGCACCCCGAGGGGGTACCAAGAGACCCAGTACTTC.

V is TRBV2 and J is TRBJ1-2; 12 bases agree with TRBD1. CDR1 is SNHLY, CDR2 FYNNEI, per germline. This CDR3 contains 12 residues. After removal of 6 bases from V and 8 bases from J, the junction contained 1 base not matched to a gene. The CDR3 loop is CASRGTGGGYTF. The CDR3 bases are TGTGCCAGCAGGGGGACAGGGGGCGGCTACACCTTC.

CDR3 region: CASNGGGLAGDEQYF. CDR3 in DNA: TGTGCCAGCAATGGAGGGGGACTAGCGGGAGACGAGCAGTACTTC. This chain joins TRBV6-1 and TRBJ2-7; 14 positions match TRBD2. V shed 7 bases and J 5 bases; nucleotides not matched to a gene: 7. This CDR3 region has 15 residues. The germline CDR1 and CDR2 sequences are MNHNS and SASEGT.